Following are 4 T cell receptor beta chains from one sample sequenced in a study of early stage breast cancer tumors. Sequencing used immunoSEQ multiplex PCR; TCRdb keeps in-frame clones, though not all of them. The sample has about 30,000 clones, 72% seen once. What was sequenced was blood. These receptors were obtained from a person between 50 and 60 years old with breast cancer.

The V call is TRBV9, the J call TRBJ1-1, with D perhaps matching TRBD1 (5 bases). CDR1 is SGDLS, CDR2 YYNGEE, per germline. Trimming left V 5 bases short and J 5 bases short, with 37 bases between. CDR3 length: 21 amino acids. For the CDR3, the DNA is TGTGCCAGCAGTGATATTCCCGAATCGCTCCGTTTCACGGGGGGAACTACTGAAGCTTTCTTT. The encoded protein is CASSDIPESLRFTGGTTEAFF.

This sequence joins TRBV2 and TRBJ2-6; maybe TRBD1 (6 bases). CDR3 length: 14 amino acids. The V and J ends lost 4 bases and 4 bases respectively, with 8 bases between them. CDR1 is SNHLY and CDR2 is FYNNEI in the germline V gene. CDR3 sequence (DNA): TGTGCCAGCAGTGCAGGGGCCGGGGCCAACGTCCTGACTTTC. Translation gives CASSAGAGANVLTF.

This chain joins TRBV28 and TRBJ1-2; a weak D match, TRBD1 (5 bases). The CDR3 loop spans 15 amino acids. V was clipped by 4 bases and J by 5 bases, with 17 bases between them. Germline CDR1 is MDHEN and CDR2 is SYDVKM. As DNA, the CDR3 is TGTGCCAGCAGTTCCTCCCCGGGTAAGGGGTATGGCTACACCTTC. Its protein is CASSSSPGKGYGYTF.

This rearrangement joins TRBV7-3 to TRBJ1-2, with D uncertain. Germline CDR1 and CDR2: SGHTA and FQGTGA. V lost 0 bases and J 8 bases, leaving 16 bases between the germline ends. The CDR3 extends over 15 amino acids. Here the CDR3 DNA reads TGTGCCAGCAGCTTAACGGTCCAACCAGTGGCCGGCTACACCTTC. This encodes CASSLTVQPVAGYTF.